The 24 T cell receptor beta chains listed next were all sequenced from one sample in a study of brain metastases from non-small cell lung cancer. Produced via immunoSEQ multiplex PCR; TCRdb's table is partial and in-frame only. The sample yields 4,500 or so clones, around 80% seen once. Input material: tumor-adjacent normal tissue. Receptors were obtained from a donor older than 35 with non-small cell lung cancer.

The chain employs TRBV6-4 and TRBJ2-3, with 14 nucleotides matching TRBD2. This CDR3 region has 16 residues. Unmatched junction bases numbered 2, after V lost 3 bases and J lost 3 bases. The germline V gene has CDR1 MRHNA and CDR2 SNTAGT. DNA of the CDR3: TGTGCCAGCAGTGAAAGACTAGCGGGAGGGACAGATACGCAGTATTTT. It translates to CASSERLAGGTDTQYF.

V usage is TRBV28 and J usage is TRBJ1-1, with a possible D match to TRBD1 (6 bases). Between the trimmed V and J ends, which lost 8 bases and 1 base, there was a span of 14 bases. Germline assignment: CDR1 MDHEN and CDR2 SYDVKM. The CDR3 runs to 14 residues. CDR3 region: CASPRGGQNTEAFF. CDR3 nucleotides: TGTGCCAGCCCTCGGGGGGGACAGAACACTGAAGCTTTCTTT.

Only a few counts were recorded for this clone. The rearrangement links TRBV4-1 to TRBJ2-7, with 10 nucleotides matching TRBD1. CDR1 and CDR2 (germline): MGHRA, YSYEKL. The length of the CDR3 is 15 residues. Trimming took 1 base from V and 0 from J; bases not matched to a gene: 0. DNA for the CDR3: TGCGCCAGCAGCCAAGGGGACAGGGGCTCCTACGAGCAGTACTTC. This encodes CASSQGDRGSYEQYF.

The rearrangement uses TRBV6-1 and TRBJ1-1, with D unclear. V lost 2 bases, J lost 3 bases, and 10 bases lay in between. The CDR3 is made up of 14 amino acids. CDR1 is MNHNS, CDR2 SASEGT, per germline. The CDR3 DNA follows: TGTGCCAGCAGTGAATTTGGCCCGGACACTGAAGCTTTCTTT. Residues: CASSEFGPDTEAFF.

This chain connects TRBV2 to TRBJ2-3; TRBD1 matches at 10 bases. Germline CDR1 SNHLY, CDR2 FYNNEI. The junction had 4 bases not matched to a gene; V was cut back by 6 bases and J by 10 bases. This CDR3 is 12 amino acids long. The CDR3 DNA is TGTGCCAGCAGGACAGGGGGCCCGCCGCAGTATTTT. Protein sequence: CASRTGGPPQYF.

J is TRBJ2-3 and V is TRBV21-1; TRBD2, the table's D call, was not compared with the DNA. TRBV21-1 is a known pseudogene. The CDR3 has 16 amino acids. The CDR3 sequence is CASSKGRGRGKNTQYF. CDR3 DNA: TGTGCCAGCAGCAAAGGTCGCGGGAGGGGAAAAAATACGCAGTATTTT.

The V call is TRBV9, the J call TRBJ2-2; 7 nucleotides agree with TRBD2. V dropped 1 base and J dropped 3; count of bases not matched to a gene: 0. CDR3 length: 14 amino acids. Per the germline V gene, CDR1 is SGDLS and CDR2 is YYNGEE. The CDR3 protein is CASSVLADTGELFF. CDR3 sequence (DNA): TGTGCCAGCAGCGTACTAGCGGACACCGGGGAGCTGTTTTTT.

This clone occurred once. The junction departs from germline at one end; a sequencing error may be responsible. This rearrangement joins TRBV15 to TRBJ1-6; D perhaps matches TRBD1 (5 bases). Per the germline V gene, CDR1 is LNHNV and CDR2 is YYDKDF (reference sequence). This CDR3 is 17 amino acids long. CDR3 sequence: CATSWDGMSSYNSPPHF. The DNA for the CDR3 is TGTGCCACCAGCTGGGACGGCATGAGCTCCTATAATTCACCCCCCCACTTT.

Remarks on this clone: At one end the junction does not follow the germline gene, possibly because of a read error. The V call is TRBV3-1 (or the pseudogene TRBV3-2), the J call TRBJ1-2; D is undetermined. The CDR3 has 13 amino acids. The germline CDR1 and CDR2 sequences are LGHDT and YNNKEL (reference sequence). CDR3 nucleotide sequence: TGTGCCAGCAGCCCCGGGCCTAAGTATGGCTACACCTTC. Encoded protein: CASSPGPKYGYTF.

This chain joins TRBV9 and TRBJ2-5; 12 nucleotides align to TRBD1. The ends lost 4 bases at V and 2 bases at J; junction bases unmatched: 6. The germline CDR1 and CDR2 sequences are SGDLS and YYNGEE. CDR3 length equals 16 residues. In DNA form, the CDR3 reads TGTGCCAGCAGCCCCCGGGACAGGGGGCTACAAGAGACCCAGTACTTC. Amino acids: CASSPRDRGLQETQYF.

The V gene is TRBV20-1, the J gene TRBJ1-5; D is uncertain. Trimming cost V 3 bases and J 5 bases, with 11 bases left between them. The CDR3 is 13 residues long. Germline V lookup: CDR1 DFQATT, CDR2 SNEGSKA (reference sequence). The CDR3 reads CSASYKGYQPQHF. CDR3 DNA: TGCAGTGCTAGTTACAAGGGATATCAGCCCCAGCATTTT.

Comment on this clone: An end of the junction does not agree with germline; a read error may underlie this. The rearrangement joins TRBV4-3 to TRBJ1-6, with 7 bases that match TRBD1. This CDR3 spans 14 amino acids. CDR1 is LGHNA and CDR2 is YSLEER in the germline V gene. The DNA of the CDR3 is TGCGCCAGCAGCCAAGACAGGGGGGATTCACCCCTCTACTTT. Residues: CASSQDRGDSPLYF.

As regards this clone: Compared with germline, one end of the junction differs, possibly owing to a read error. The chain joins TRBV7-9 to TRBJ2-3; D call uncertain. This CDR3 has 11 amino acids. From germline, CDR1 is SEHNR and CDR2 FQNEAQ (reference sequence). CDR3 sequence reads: CASSHPGLEGF. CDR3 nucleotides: TGTGCCAGCAGCCACCCCGGGTTGGAAGGCTTT. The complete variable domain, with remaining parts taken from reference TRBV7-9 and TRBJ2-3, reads DTGVSQNPRHKITKRGQNVTFRCDPISEHNRLYWYRQTLGQGPEFLTYFQNEAQLEKSRLLSDRFSAERPKGSFSTLEIQRTEQGDSAMYLCASSHPGLEGFGPGTRLTVL.

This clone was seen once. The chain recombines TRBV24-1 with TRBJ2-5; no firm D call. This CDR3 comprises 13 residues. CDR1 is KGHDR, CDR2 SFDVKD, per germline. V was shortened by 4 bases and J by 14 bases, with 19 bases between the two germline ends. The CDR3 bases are TGTGCCACCAGTGAGTCCCATGGCTACGAGCAATACTTC. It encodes CATSESHGYEQYF.

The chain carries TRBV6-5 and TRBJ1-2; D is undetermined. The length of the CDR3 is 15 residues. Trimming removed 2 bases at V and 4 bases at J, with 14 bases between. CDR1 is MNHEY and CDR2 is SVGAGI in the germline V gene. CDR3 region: CASSYSEGLGYGYTF. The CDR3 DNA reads TGTGCCAGCAGTTACAGTGAAGGGTTGGGCTATGGCTACACCTTC.

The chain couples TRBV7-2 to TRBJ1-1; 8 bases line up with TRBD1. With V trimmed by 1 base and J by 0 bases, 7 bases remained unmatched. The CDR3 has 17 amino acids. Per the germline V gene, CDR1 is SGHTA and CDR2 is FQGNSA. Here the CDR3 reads CASSLVGQGFMNTEAFF. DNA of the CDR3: TGTGCCAGCAGCTTAGTTGGACAGGGATTCATGAACACTGAAGCTTTCTTT.

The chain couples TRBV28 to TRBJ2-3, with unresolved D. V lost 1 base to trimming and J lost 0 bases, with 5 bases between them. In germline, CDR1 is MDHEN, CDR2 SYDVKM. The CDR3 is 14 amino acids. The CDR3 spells CASSLSPSTDTQYF. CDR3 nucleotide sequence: TGTGCCAGCAGTTTATCACCTAGCACAGATACGCAGTATTTT.

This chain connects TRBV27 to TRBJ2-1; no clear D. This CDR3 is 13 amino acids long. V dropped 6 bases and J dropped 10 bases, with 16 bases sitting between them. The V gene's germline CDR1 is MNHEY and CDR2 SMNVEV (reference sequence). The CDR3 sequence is CASSSNGVQEQFF. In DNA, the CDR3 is TGTGCCAGCAGCTCTAATGGGGTACAGGAGCAGTTCTTC.

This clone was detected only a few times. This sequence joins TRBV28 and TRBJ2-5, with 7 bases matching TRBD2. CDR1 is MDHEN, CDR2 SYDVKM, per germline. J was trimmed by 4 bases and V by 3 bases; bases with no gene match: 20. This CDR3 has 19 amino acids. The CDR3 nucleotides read TGTGCCAGCAGTTTTCAGTCTCCGGGAGGCCTTACGGTTGGAGAGACCCAGTACTTC. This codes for CASSFQSPGGLTVGETQYF.

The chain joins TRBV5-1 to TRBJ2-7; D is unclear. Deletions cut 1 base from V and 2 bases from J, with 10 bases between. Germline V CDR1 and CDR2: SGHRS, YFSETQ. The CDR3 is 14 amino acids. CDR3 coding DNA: TGCGCCAGCAGCTTGCTCCCAGCCACCTACGAGCAGTACTTC. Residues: CASSLLPATYEQYF.

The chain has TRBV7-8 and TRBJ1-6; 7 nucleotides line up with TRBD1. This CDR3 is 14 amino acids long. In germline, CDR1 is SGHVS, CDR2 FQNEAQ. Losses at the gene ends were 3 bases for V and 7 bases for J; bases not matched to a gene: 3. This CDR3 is CASSLGTENSPLHF. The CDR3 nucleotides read TGTGCCAGCAGCTTGGGGACAGAAAATTCACCCCTCCACTTT.

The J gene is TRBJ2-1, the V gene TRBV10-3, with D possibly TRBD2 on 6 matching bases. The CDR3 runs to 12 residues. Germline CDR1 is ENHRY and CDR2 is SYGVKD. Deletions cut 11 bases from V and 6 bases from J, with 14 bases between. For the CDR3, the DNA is TGTGCCGTAGCCCCGGGAGTCAATGAGCAGTTCTTC. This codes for CAVAPGVNEQFF.

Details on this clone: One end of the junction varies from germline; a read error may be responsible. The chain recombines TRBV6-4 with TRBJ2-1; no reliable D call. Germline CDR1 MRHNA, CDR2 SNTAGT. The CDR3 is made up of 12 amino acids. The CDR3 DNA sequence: TGTGCCAACAGTTCCCCCCTCGGGGAGCAGTTCTTC. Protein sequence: CANSSPLGEQFF.

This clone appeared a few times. The CDR3 here is CASSEWGGGNEQYF. The CDR3 bases are TGTGCCAGCAGTGAATGGGGAGGGGGAAACGAGCAGTACTTC. This chain joins TRBV6-1 and TRBJ2-7, with TRBD2 as a possible D gene (7 bases). Germline-derived CDR1 and CDR2 are MNHNS and SASEGT. The V and J ends lost 2 bases and 5 bases respectively, with 13 bases between them. The CDR3 has 14 amino acids.